This TCR beta chain originates from a study of cytomegalovirus exposure and HLA in healthy donors. The V gene's germline CDR1 is SGHRS and CDR2 YFSETQ. V was shortened by 3 bases and J by 7 bases, with 14 bases between the two germline ends. The CDR3 is 14 amino acids. The primer mix had 60 Vbeta and 13 Jbeta primers. The data were produced by immunoSEQ multiplex PCR, yet TCRdb's version contains in-frame clones alone and is incomplete. The sample lists 120,000 or so clones, 77% occurring once. Details on this clone: Its target is unknown.

Overall study results and limits: Among the CMV-associated chains, a few were confirmed in vitro as specific for CMV antigens.

Material for sequencing was PBMCs. The TCR sequence derives from a human donor in good health. V is TRBV5-1 and J is TRBJ1-5, with a weak D call TRBD1 (6 bases). For the CDR3, the DNA is TGCGCCAGCAGCTCGGGACAAATTAACCAGCCCCAGCATTTT. Protein product: CASSSGQINQPQHF.